The entry that follows covers one TCR beta chain sequence. Source study methods: Amplification of reference gene primers provided the estimated nucleated cell counts. The protocol was immunoSEQ multiplex PCR, while the TCRdb copy is restricted to in-frame clones and leaves out a portion. Clonal size and the V and J genes are those of that table, whereas D and trimming came from the DNA. This sample carries some 130,000 clones, around four fifths of them seen once, and the ten largest clones take about 10%. This entry is derived from a study of blood T cell repertoires in COVID-19. Background on the study: Collection of acute and convalescent COVID-19 samples took place in the United States, Italy and Spain. T cells, B-cell-depleted T cells, or PBMCs provided the cDNA or gDNA that served as material.

The germline CDR1 and CDR2 sequences are MNHEY and SVGEGT. The CDR3 loop spans 14 amino acids. Trimming at V came to 6 bases and at J to 7 bases, leaving 9 bases not matched to a gene. The gene calls are TRBV6-2 or TRBV6-3 and TRBJ2-5; 9 positions match TRBD2. The sequenced sample was peripheral blood. This receptor was obtained from a man aged 55 to 69 who had recovered from COVID-19. DNA of the CDR3: TGTGCCAGCAGCCGATTAGCGGGGGAGGGGACCCAGTACTTC. The encoded protein is CASSRLAGEGTQYF.